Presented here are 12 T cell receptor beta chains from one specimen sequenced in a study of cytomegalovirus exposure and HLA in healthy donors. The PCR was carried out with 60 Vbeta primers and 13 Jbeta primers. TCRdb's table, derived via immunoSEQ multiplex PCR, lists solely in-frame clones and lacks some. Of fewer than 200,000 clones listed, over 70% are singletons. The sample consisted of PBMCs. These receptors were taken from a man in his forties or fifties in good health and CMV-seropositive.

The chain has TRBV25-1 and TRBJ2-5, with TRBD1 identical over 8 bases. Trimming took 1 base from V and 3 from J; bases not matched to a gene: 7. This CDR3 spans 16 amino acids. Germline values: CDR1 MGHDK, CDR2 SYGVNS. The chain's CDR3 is CASSESLPGQEETQYF. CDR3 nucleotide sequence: TGTGCCAGCAGTGAATCGTTGCCGGGACAGGAAGAGACCCAGTACTTC.

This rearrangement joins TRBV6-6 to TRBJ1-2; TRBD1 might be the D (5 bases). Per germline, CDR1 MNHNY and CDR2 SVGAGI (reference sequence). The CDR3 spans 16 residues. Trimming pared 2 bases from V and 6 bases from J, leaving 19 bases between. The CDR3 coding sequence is TGTGCCAGCAGTTACGTTCGGGCAGGGTGGATTGATGGCTACACCTTC. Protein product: CASSYVRAGWIDGYTF.

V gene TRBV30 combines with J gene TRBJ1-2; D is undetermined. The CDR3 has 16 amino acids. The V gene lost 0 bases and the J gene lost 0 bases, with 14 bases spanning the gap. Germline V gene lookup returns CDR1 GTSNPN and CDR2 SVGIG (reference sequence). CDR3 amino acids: CAWSVITSRANYGYTF. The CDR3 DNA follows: TGTGCCTGGAGTGTAATAACGTCGCGTGCTAACTATGGCTACACCTTC.

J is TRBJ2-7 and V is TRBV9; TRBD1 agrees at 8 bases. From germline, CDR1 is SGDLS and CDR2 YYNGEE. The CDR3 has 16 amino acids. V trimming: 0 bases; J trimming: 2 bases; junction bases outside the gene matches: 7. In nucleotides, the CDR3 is TGTGCCAGCAGCGTAGGTGTGACAGGGGAAACCTACGAGCAGTACTTC. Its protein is CASSVGVTGETYEQYF.

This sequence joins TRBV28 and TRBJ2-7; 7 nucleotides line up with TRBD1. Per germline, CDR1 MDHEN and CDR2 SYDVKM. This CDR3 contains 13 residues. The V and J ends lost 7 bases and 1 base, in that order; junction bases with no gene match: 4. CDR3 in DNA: TGTGCCAGCAATACGGGACAGTCCTACGAGCAGTACTTC. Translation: CASNTGQSYEQYF.

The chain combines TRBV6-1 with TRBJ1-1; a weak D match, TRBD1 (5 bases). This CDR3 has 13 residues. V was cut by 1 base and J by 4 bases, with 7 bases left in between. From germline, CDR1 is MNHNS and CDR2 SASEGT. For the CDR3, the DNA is TGTGCCAGCAGTGAAGGGAGGGGCACTGAAGCTTTCTTT. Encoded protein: CASSEGRGTEAFF.

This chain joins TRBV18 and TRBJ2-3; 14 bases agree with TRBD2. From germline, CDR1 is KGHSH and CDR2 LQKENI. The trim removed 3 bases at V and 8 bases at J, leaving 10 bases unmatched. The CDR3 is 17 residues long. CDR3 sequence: CASSPPGLAGVMGTQYF. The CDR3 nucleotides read TGTGCCAGCTCACCGCCGGGACTAGCGGGAGTTATGGGTACGCAGTATTTT.

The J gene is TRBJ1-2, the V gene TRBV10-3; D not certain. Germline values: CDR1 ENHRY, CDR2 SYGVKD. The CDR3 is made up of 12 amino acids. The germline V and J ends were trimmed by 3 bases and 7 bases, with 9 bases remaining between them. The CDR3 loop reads CAISEPLAGYTF. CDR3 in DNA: TGTGCCATCAGTGAACCGTTGGCTGGCTACACCTTC.

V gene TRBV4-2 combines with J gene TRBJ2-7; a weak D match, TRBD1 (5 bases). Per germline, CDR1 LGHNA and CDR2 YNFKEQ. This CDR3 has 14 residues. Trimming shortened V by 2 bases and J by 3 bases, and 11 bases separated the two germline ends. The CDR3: CASSQPIDSYEQYF. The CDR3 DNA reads TGTGCCAGCAGCCAACCCATTGACAGCTACGAGCAGTACTTC.

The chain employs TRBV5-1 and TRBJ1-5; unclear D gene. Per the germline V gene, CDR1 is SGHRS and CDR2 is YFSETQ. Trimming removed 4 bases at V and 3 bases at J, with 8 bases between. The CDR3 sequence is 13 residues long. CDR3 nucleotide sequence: TGCGCCAGCAGCGCCGGTGTCAATCAGCCCCAGCATTTT. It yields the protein CASSAGVNQPQHF.

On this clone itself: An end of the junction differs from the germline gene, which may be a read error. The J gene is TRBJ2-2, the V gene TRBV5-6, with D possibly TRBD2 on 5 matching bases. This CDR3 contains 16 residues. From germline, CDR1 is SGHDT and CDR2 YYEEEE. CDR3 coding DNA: TGTGCCAGCAGCTTGGCTACACGGGCGAACACCGGGGAGCTGTCTTTT. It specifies CASSLATRANTGELSF.

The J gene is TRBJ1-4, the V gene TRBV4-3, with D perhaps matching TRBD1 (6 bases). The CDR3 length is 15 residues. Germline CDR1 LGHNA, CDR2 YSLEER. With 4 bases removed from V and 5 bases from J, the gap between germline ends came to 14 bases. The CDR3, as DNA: TGCGCCAGCAGCCCGGCGGGGGGCGGGAATGAAAAACTGTTTTTT. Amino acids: CASSPAGGGNEKLFF.